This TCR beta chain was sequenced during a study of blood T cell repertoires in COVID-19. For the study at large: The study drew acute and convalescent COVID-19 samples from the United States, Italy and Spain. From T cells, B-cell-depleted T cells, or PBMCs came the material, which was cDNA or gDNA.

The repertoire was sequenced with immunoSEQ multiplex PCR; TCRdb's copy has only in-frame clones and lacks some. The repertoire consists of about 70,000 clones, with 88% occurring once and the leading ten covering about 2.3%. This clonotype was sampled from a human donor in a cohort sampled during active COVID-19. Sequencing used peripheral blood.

For the CDR3, the DNA is TGCAGTGCTAGTTCCCCCTTAATACTTTCCTCCTACGAGCAGTACTTC. It translates to CSASSPLILSSYEQYF. The V gene is TRBV20-1, the J gene TRBJ2-7; the D is unclear. V was trimmed by 3 bases and J by 0 bases, leaving 18 bases between them. This CDR3 has 16 amino acids. In germline, CDR1 is DFQATT, CDR2 SNEGSKA (reference sequence).